This T cell receptor beta chain was identified during a study of EBV T-cell therapy then PD-1 blockade in nasopharyngeal carcinoma (dated by TCRdb to the early 2020s). A few counts support this clone. The clone's antigen remains unknown. No clone much larger than this one lies a single base away; base qualities are absent. The Qiagen DNeasy Kit was used to extract genomic DNA from the sorted cells. TCR beta chain deep sequencing was performed on the immunoSEQ platform. In the authors' own workflow: The immunoSEQ Analyzer software was used to analyze the repertoire data. The immuneACCESS repertoire file appears here via TCRdb, limited to in-frame rearrangements. These files lack a portion of the clones; in checked studies, under half of the deficit traces to unresolved V genes, and the cause of the others is not known. V and J calls and clone size are copied from that table; D and trimming were computed from the DNA. This sample has 20,000 or so clones in its table, and about four fifths of those were observed once. 20% to 25% of the sample is taken by the ten largest.

This sample's treatment or condition label indicates: AdE1-LMPpoly-expanded autologous EBV-specific T-cell therapy followed by anti-PD-1 nivolumab. The V end gives up 10 bases and the J end 4 bases, leaving 4 bases in the junction not matched to a gene. The CDR3 goes from the cysteine to the phenylalanine over 13 residues. Only CDR3 DNA remains: 39 bases, in frame from the first base. The germline V gene (reference sequence) yields SEHNR for CDR1 and FQNEAQ for CDR2. The TCR sequence derives from a middle-aged man with nasopharyngeal carcinoma. The chain joins TRBV7-9 to TRBJ1-5, and 10 bases in between align with TRBD1. This material consisted of CD8+ T cells from blood, taken at day -245 from a patient whose treatment included autologous EBV-specific T cells and nivolumab. The DNA sequence follows: TGTGCCACCCGACAGGGGGCAAATCAGCCCCAGCATTTT. This is translated as CATRQGANQPQHF.